This T cell receptor beta chain was captured in a study of control samples from healthy donors and cancer patients. This clone was detected only a few times. The CDR3 sequence is 15 residues long. The germline V gene encodes CDR1 MDHEN and CDR2 SYDVKM. V gave up 6 bases and J gave up 2 bases; unmatched junction bases: 5. Assay: immunoSEQ multiplex PCR; the TCRdb copy retains only in-frame clones and omits some. The table has some 140,000 clones, 92% seen once. Sequenced: blood. This rearrangement joins TRBV28 to TRBJ2-3; TRBD2 matches at 10 bases. This TCR derives from a man younger than 45 in good health. The DNA of the CDR3 is TGTGCCAGCAGCATAGCGGGAGGTTACACAGATACGCAGTATTTT. Its translation: CASSIAGGYTDTQYF.